This is a list of T cell receptor beta chains from one sample in a study of metastatic and nonmetastatic thyroid tumors. Via MiXCR, TCRdb re-called the PCR reads. The data hold tens of thousands of clones, with under 20% observed a single time. The sample consisted of blood. The receptor source for this set is a female donor with papillary thyroid cancer or a benign thyroid nodule (not recorded which). Some clones in this sample may be carry-over from other donors' samples. Both conserved end residues are part of each CDR3. Fields, in order: V gene, D gene, J gene, clone size, CDR3 DNA, CDR3 protein. D genes are given only for firm matches. The size field is filled for only some rows; it gives once, few, many or a size class.

v_call: TRBV5-1; d_call: -; j_call: TRBJ2-6; clone_size: many; cdr3_nt: TGCGCCAGCAGCTTTGCTCAGGGTTCTGGGGCCAACGTCCTGACTTTC; cdr3_aa: CASSFAQGSGANVLTF
v_call: TRBV5-6; d_call: -; j_call: TRBJ1-3; clone_size: many; cdr3_nt: TGTGCCAGCAGCCAACCGGCGATCTCTGGAAACACCATATATTTT; cdr3_aa: CASSQPAISGNTIYF
v_call: TRBV9; d_call: -; j_call: TRBJ1-1; clone_size: many; cdr3_nt: TGTGCCAGCAGCGTTCTTCCAGACGAGAACACTGAAGCTTTCTTT; cdr3_aa: CASSVLPDENTEAFF
v_call: TRBV15; d_call: -; j_call: TRBJ2-3; clone_size: many; cdr3_nt: TGTGCCACCAGCAGGGCGGGGCCAGATACGCAGTATTTT; cdr3_aa: CATSRAGPDTQYF
v_call: TRBV10-3; d_call: -; j_call: TRBJ1-1; clone_size: few; cdr3_nt: TGTGCCATCAGTGTGGGAATGAACACTGAAGCTTTCTTT; cdr3_aa: CAISVGMNTEAFF
v_call: TRBV7-9; d_call: TRBD1; j_call: TRBJ2-7; clone_size: -; cdr3_nt: TGTGCCAGCAGCTCCAGGACAGGCACCTACGAGCAGTACTTC; cdr3_aa: CASSSRTGTYEQYF
v_call: TRBV13; d_call: TRBD1; j_call: TRBJ2-7; clone_size: many; cdr3_nt: TGTGCCAGCAGCTCCCGGGACAGGGACGAGCAGTACTTC; cdr3_aa: CASSSRDRDEQYF
v_call: TRBV7-9; d_call: -; j_call: TRBJ1-6; clone_size: medium-sized; cdr3_nt: TGTGCCAGCAGCTTAAACTATTCACCCCTCCACTTT; cdr3_aa: CASSLNYSPLHF
v_call: TRBV5-5; d_call: -; j_call: TRBJ1-3; clone_size: many; cdr3_nt: TGTGCCAGCAGCTTAATCCCATTGGGCACCATATATTTT; cdr3_aa: CASSLIPLGTIYF
v_call: TRBV6-1; d_call: TRBD1; j_call: TRBJ2-7; clone_size: few; cdr3_nt: TGTGCCAGCAGCCGAGGGACAGGGGGCTCCTACGAGCAGTACTTC; cdr3_aa: CASSRGTGGSYEQYF
v_call: TRBV15; d_call: TRBD2; j_call: TRBJ2-7; clone_size: many; cdr3_nt: TGTGCCACCAGCAGAGGGGTAGCGGGGACCTACGAGCAGTACTTC; cdr3_aa: CATSRGVAGTYEQYF
v_call: TRBV11-2; d_call: TRBD2; j_call: TRBJ2-4; clone_size: -; cdr3_nt: TGTGCCAGCAGCCTAGGGACTAGCAGTCAAAACATTCAGTACTTC; cdr3_aa: CASSLGTSSQNIQYF
v_call: TRBV20-1; d_call: -; j_call: TRBJ1-2; clone_size: many; cdr3_nt: TGCAGTGCGAACCGGGAGGGCCCCTATGGCTACACCTTC; cdr3_aa: CSANREGPYGYTF
v_call: TRBV6-4; d_call: -; j_call: TRBJ2-3; clone_size: many; cdr3_nt: TGTGCCAGCAGTGGCGGGAGCACAGATACGCAGTATTTT; cdr3_aa: CASSGGSTDTQYF
v_call: TRBV30; d_call: TRBD1; j_call: TRBJ2-3; clone_size: many; cdr3_nt: TGTGCCTGGAGTAGGCGGGACAGGGGTACGCAGTATTTT; cdr3_aa: CAWSRRDRGTQYF
v_call: TRBV19; d_call: -; j_call: TRBJ1-2; clone_size: medium-sized; cdr3_nt: TGTGCCACCCAGGCGAACTATGGCTACACCTTC; cdr3_aa: CATQANYGYTF
v_call: TRBV12-3/TRBV12-4; d_call: -; j_call: TRBJ2-1; clone_size: many; cdr3_nt: TGTGCCAGCAGTTTGGCTAGCATCAATGAGCAGTTCTTC; cdr3_aa: CASSLASINEQFF
v_call: TRBV15; d_call: TRBD1; j_call: TRBJ1-3; clone_size: -; cdr3_nt: TGTGCCACCAGCAAACATTGGGCAGGGGGCCCACCCTCTGGAAACACCATATATTTT; cdr3_aa: CATSKHWAGGPPSGNTIYF
v_call: TRBV20-1; d_call: TRBD2; j_call: TRBJ2-7; clone_size: -; cdr3_nt: TGCAGTGCTTCACCGACTAGCGGGAGGTGGTCCTACGAGCAGTACTTC; cdr3_aa: CSASPTSGRWSYEQYF
v_call: TRBV29-1; d_call: -; j_call: TRBJ1-5; clone_size: many; cdr3_nt: TGCAGCGTTAGGGACAACTACAATCAGCCCCAGCATTTT; cdr3_aa: CSVRDNYNQPQHF
v_call: TRBV19; d_call: -; j_call: TRBJ1-1; clone_size: many; cdr3_nt: TGTGCCAGTAGTATCGGAGGGGGGGCGAACACTGAAGCTTTCTTT; cdr3_aa: CASSIGGGANTEAFF
v_call: TRBV15; d_call: -; j_call: TRBJ1-1; clone_size: few; cdr3_nt: TGTGCCACCAGCAGAGACAGGGGATACACTGAAGCTTTCTTT; cdr3_aa: CATSRDRGYTEAFF
v_call: TRBV9; d_call: -; j_call: TRBJ1-2; clone_size: -; cdr3_nt: TGTGCCAGCACCGTAGGGAACCAAGGGGGGGTTGTCGGTGGCTACACCTTC; cdr3_aa: CASTVGNQGGVVGGYTF
v_call: TRBV11-3; d_call: -; j_call: TRBJ2-1; clone_size: many; cdr3_nt: TGTGCCAGCAGCTCAACCGGCAATGAGCAGTTCTTC; cdr3_aa: CASSSTGNEQFF
v_call: TRBV3-1; d_call: -; j_call: TRBJ1-1; clone_size: many; cdr3_nt: TGTGCCAGCAGCCAACAAGGGGGGGCTGAAGCTTTCTTT; cdr3_aa: CASSQQGGAEAFF
v_call: TRBV11-3; d_call: -; j_call: TRBJ2-3; clone_size: many; cdr3_nt: TGTGCCAGCAGCTCAATGGGTGCGGGGAGCACAGATACGCAGTATTTT; cdr3_aa: CASSSMGAGSTDTQYF
v_call: TRBV20-1; d_call: -; j_call: TRBJ2-5; clone_size: many; cdr3_nt: TGCAGTGCCGGACACGGGGAGACCCAGTACTTC; cdr3_aa: CSAGHGETQYF
v_call: TRBV5-1; d_call: TRBD2; j_call: TRBJ2-7; clone_size: many; cdr3_nt: TGCGCCAGCAGCCCAGCAGGGCGGGAGTTATCCTACGAGCAGTACTTC; cdr3_aa: CASSPAGRELSYEQYF
v_call: TRBV11-2; d_call: -; j_call: TRBJ2-3; clone_size: many; cdr3_nt: TGTGCCAGCAGCGCCGAGCCGCCACTCAGCACAGATACGCAGTATTTT; cdr3_aa: CASSAEPPLSTDTQYF
v_call: TRBV28; d_call: TRBD1; j_call: TRBJ2-1; clone_size: many; cdr3_nt: TGTGCCAGCAAGAGGGGGCTATACTACAATGAGCAGTTCTTC; cdr3_aa: CASKRGLYYNEQFF
v_call: TRBV3-1; d_call: TRBD2; j_call: TRBJ2-7; clone_size: -; cdr3_nt: TGTGCCAGCAGCCAATTTGGCGGGAGGGCCGAACACGAGCAGTACTTC; cdr3_aa: CASSQFGGRAEHEQYF
v_call: TRBV28; d_call: -; j_call: TRBJ1-2; clone_size: medium-sized; cdr3_nt: TGTGCCAGCAGTTTGTCGGGGAGCGGCTACACCTTC; cdr3_aa: CASSLSGSGYTF
v_call: TRBV20-1; d_call: TRBD2; j_call: TRBJ2-7; clone_size: many; cdr3_nt: TGCAGTGCTAGAGCGGGTAGCGGGGGGATTTACGAGCAGTACTTC; cdr3_aa: CSARAGSGGIYEQYF
v_call: TRBV28; d_call: TRBD1; j_call: TRBJ1-2; clone_size: many; cdr3_nt: TGTGCCAGCAGCCCCGGACAGGTGTTTAACTATGGCTACACCTTC; cdr3_aa: CASSPGQVFNYGYTF
v_call: TRBV5-1; d_call: -; j_call: TRBJ2-3; clone_size: many; cdr3_nt: TGCGCCAGCAGCTTGGGGGCCCTCACAGATACGCAGTATTTT; cdr3_aa: CASSLGALTDTQYF
v_call: TRBV7-6; d_call: TRBD1; j_call: TRBJ2-5; clone_size: many; cdr3_nt: TGTGCCAGCAGCTTCACCGGACAGGGACAGGAGACCCAGTACTTC; cdr3_aa: CASSFTGQGQETQYF
v_call: TRBV28; d_call: -; j_call: TRBJ1-1; clone_size: many; cdr3_nt: TGTGCCAGCAGTTTATCGTCCGGGGCCGGTGGCCCTGAAGCTTTCTTT; cdr3_aa: CASSLSSGAGGPEAFF
v_call: TRBV19; d_call: TRBD1; j_call: TRBJ1-6; clone_size: -; cdr3_nt: TGTGCCAGTAGTAAGACAGGGACGGGATCACCCCTCCACTTT; cdr3_aa: CASSKTGTGSPLHF